This TCR beta chain was captured by sequencing in a study of OX40 agonist ivuxolimab in advanced cancers. Notes on the research overall: Ivuxolimab was an agonistic, fully human IgG2 monoclonal antibody directed against OX40 (CD134), a costimulatory receptor. Intravenous ivuxolimab was administered to patients every 2 weeks at six dose levels: 0.01, 0.1, 0.3, 1.5, 3 and 10 mg/kg. Among the approximately 50 dose-escalation patients, about 19 had hepatocellular carcinoma, some 15 melanoma, 9 renal cell carcinoma and 9 head and neck cancer. A male proportion of around 81% and a mean age of around 60 years, ranging from 23 to 79, were recorded for the dose-escalation cohort. Patients were allowed to have had prior anti-PD-1, anti-PD-L1 or anti-CTLA-4 therapy, and 40% to 45% of the dose-escalation patients had been treated with checkpoint inhibitors. Partial responses occurred in three dose-escalation patients: two with cutaneous melanoma and one with hepatocellular carcinoma. The purpose of peripheral TCRbeta sequencing was to test whether ivuxolimab changed TCR sequence diversity and led to clonal T-cell expansion. The paper reports the monotherapy dose-escalation portion (N of about 50 patients) of the phase I ivuxolimab trial.

From the cysteine up to the phenylalanine, the CDR3 has a length of 14 residues. Only the CDR3 DNA stays, 42 bases, in frame from base 1. As encoded in the germline V gene (reference sequence), CDR1 is SEHNR while CDR2 is FQNEAQ. At the junction V is shortened by 5 bases and J by 7 bases, with 15 bases in between. For sequencing of the TCRbeta CDR3 region, genomic DNA was extracted from the sorted cells. TCRbeta CDR3 regions were sequenced using the immunoSEQ Assay. TCRdb's version of the immuneACCESS table is confined to in-frame rearrangements and falls short of the full clone set. An unresolved V gene accounts for under half of the shortfall where checked; the remainder is of unknown origin. This sample holds roughly 45,000 clones; around 88% were observed only once. The top ten clonotypes cover about 35% of the sample. What the authors observed across the whole study: Low levels of normalized T-cell clonal expansion were also shown by some nonresponding patients. After ivuxolimab, more expanded clones were found on average in CD8+ T cells than in CD4+ T cells. The antigen specificity of the peripheral T cells that underwent clonal expansion was not determined. In partial responders in the 0.1-3.0 mg/kg groups, normalized peripheral clonal expansion was found to be among the lowest, especially among CD8+ T cells. At doses of 0.1 to 3.0 mg/kg, clonal expansion of both CD4+ and CD8+ T cells in blood was seen between baseline and week 6.

Patients with autoimmune disease history or receiving systemic immunosuppression were excluded from the trial. Peripheral blood for TCR sequencing was collected from all dose cohorts at baseline, on cycle 4 day 1, and on cycle 7 day 1. The samples were taken from a phase I, first-in-human, multicenter, open-label dose-escalation trial of ivuxolimab. Adults with locally advanced or metastatic melanoma, renal cell carcinoma, hepatocellular carcinoma or head and neck squamous cell carcinoma were enrolled in the trial. Before TCR sequencing, CD4+ T cells and CD8+ T cells were sorted from peripheral blood as separate populations. On this clone itself: The target of this receptor is not known. No qualities accompany the bases; no much larger clone lies one base away.

This sequence uses TRBV7-9 and TRBJ1-5, and perhaps TRBD1 as D gene, on 6 matching bases. This sample comprised CD4+ or CD8+ T cells sorted from blood, obtained in a trial of the OX40 agonist ivuxolimab. This TCR derives from an adult with an advanced solid tumor such as melanoma, head and neck, liver or kidney cancer. The CDR3 region: CASSQEGGGQPQHF. Read as DNA, the sequence is TGTGCCAGCAGCCAAGAAGGGGGGGGACAGCCCCAGCATTTT.